The next 2 T cell receptor beta chains were all read from a single sample in a study of radiotherapy plus CTLA-4 blockade in lung cancer. The assay was immunoSEQ multiplex PCR, and TCRdb's table has in-frame clones only and misses some. The sample comprises 90,000 to 130,000 clones, roughly 77% of which are singletons, and 3% to 4% rests with the top ten. The input for sequencing was peripheral blood, taken from a patient treated with radiotherapy plus ipilimumab. These receptors all stem from a human donor with non-small cell lung cancer that progressed on radiotherapy plus ipilimumab. Some clones in this sample may be carry-over from other donors' samples.

CDR3 coding DNA: TGCGCCAGCAGCTTGGCGGCCCCAATGGCGGGAGGCTACACCTTC. This codes for CASSLAAPMAGGYTF. This sequence joins TRBV5-1 and TRBJ1-2; D remains unclear. This CDR3 contains 15 residues. The V gene lost 0 bases and the J gene lost 8 bases, with 17 bases spanning the gap. Per germline, CDR1 SGHRS and CDR2 YFSETQ.

Details on this clone: No conserved phenylalanine or tryptophan ends this CDR3, so it is likely a read error. The chain has TRBV7-3 and TRBJ2-3; 10 bases agree with TRBD2. The CDR3 is made up of 15 amino acids. The trim removed 4 bases at V and 1 base at J, leaving 2 bases unmatched. CDR1 is SGHTA and CDR2 is FQGTGA in the germline V gene. The CDR3 sequence is CASSSTSGRTDTQYL. In DNA form, the CDR3 reads TGTGCCAGCAGCTCGACTAGCGGGCGCACAGATACGCAGTATCTT.